This passage covers 14 T cell receptor beta chains from one sample sequenced in a study of blood T cell repertoires in COVID-19. Method: immunoSEQ multiplex PCR; TCRdb's copy keeps in-frame clones and lacks some. The sample lists 100,000 to 130,000 clones; approximately 70% were seen once. The source material was peripheral blood. The receptors were gathered from a woman aged 40 to 50 with acute or convalescent COVID-19.

The chain couples TRBV9 to TRBJ2-1; 9 bases line up with TRBD2. Looked up from germline, CDR1 is SGDLS and CDR2 is YYNGEE. The length of the CDR3 is 17 residues. J was trimmed by 5 bases and V by 0 bases; bases with no gene match: 9. DNA of the CDR3: TGTGCCAGCAGCGTAGGGGCTAGCGGGGCGCTCGACAATGAGCAGTTCTTC. As protein: CASSVGASGALDNEQFF.

The CDR3 spells CAFRLAGPPQQFF. As DNA, the CDR3 is TGTGCCTTTCGACTAGCGGGGCCCCCCCAGCAGTTCTTC. The chain recombines TRBV30 with TRBJ2-1, with 11 bases lining up with TRBD2. CDR3 length equals 13 residues. With 7 bases clipped from V and 11 bases from J, the junction kept 10 bases outside the gene matches. Germline CDR1 reads GTSNPN; CDR2 reads SVGIG (reference sequence).

The chain joins TRBV14 to TRBJ1-2; D is undetermined. Germline CDR1 is SGHDN and CDR2 is FVKESK. Trimming removed 1 base from V and 8 bases from J, with 14 bases in between. The CDR3 is made up of 14 amino acids. CDR3 loop: CASSQGSGYFGYTF. CDR3 in DNA: TGTGCCAGCAGCCAAGGTTCGGGTTACTTCGGCTACACCTTC.

This clone was counted a few times. The CDR3, as DNA: TGTGCCAGCAACCGGGGGGGTAACACCGGGGAGCTGTTTTTT. Translation: CASNRGGNTGELFF. V is TRBV3-1 (or the pseudogene TRBV3-2) and J is TRBJ2-2, with 8 bases lining up with TRBD2. V was pared by 7 bases and J by 2 bases, with 3 bases of the junction left unmatched. Germline-derived CDR1 and CDR2 are LGHDT and YNNKEL (reference sequence). The CDR3 runs 14 residues.

The V and J genes are TRBV7-3 and TRBJ2-5; D may be TRBD1 (6 bases). Trimming shortened V by 5 bases and J by 4 bases, and 11 bases separated the two germline ends. The CDR3 contains 13 residues. Germline CDR1 reads SGHTA; CDR2 reads FQGTGA. CDR3: CASSPTGGETQYF. The CDR3 DNA follows: TGTGCCAGCAGCCCGACAGGTGGAGAGACCCAGTACTTC.

The CDR3 DNA reads as TGTGCCAGCAGCGTAGAAGGACTAAGTTTACCAGATACGCAGTATTTT. Its translation is CASSVEGLSLPDTQYF. The chain links TRBV9 to TRBJ2-3, with D perhaps matching TRBD2 (6 bases). V lost 0 bases to trimming and J lost 4 bases, with 15 bases between them. This CDR3 is built from 16 residues. CDR1 and CDR2 (germline): SGDLS, YYNGEE.

This clone was counted a few times. This rearrangement joins TRBV5-5 to TRBJ2-2; tentatively, D is TRBD1 (5 bases). Looked up from germline, CDR1 is SGHKS and CDR2 is YYEKEE (reference sequence). This CDR3 has 14 residues. The germline V and J ends were trimmed by 0 bases and 6 bases, with 9 bases remaining between them. CDR3 nucleotides: TGTGCCAGCAGCTTGGAGGGGATCTCCGGGGAGCTGTTTTTT. It is translated as CASSLEGISGELFF.

This clone was detected a few times. The J gene is TRBJ2-5, the V gene TRBV5-4, with D perhaps matching TRBD2 (5 bases). Trimming pared 1 base from V and 5 bases from J, leaving 15 bases between. CDR1 and CDR2 from the germline V gene are SGHNT and YYREEE (reference sequence). The CDR3 is 15 residues long. CDR3 protein: CASSLNRVRGETQYF. Written as DNA, the CDR3 is TGTGCCAGCAGCTTGAATCGTGTCCGCGGGGAGACCCAGTACTTC.

This chain links TRBV18 with TRBJ2-1, with TRBD1 matching over 12 bases. J gave up 0 bases and V 6 bases, and 12 bases lay outside the gene matches. CDR3 length: 19 residues. Germline V CDR1 and CDR2: KGHSH, LQKENI. CDR3 amino acids: CASSLRPGQGARSYNEQFF. The CDR3 DNA sequence: TGTGCCAGCTCGCTACGACCGGGACAGGGGGCGCGCTCCTACAATGAGCAGTTCTTC.

The genes are TRBV6-5 and TRBJ1-5; 7 bases map to TRBD1. This CDR3 is built from 15 residues. V trimming: 6 bases; J trimming: 1 base; junction bases outside the gene matches: 6. Germline CDR1 is MNHEY and CDR2 is SVGAGI. CDR3 bases: TGTGCCAGCAGCGCACAGGGGCCCAGCAATCAGCCCCAGCATTTT. Residues: CASSAQGPSNQPQHF.

Only a few counts were recorded for this clone. The CDR3 DNA reads TGCAGCGTTGGGTCAGCGGGGTCTACGACAGATACGCAGTATTTT. It yields the protein CSVGSAGSTTDTQYF. The chain recombines TRBV29-1 with TRBJ2-3; TRBD2 matches at 7 bases. Germline V lookup: CDR1 SQVTM, CDR2 ANQGSEA. The junction had 10 bases not matched to a gene; V was cut back by 4 bases and J by 3 bases. The CDR3 totals 15 residues.

V and J are TRBV5-4 and TRBJ2-7; 8 positions agree with TRBD1. The germline gives CDR1 SGHNT, CDR2 YYREEE (reference sequence). V lost 0 bases to trimming and J lost 2 bases; unmatched junction nucleotides: 7. The CDR3 has 16 amino acids. The CDR3 loop reads CASSLDSWTGTYEQYF. The CDR3 DNA follows: TGTGCCAGCAGCTTGGACTCGTGGACAGGGACCTACGAGCAGTACTTC.

The chain combines TRBV24-1 with TRBJ2-7; maybe TRBD2 (6 bases). V lost 4 bases to trimming and J lost 1 base, with 10 bases between them. This CDR3 has 14 amino acids. The germline CDR1 and CDR2 sequences are KGHDR and SFDVKD. Here the CDR3 reads CATSDHGTSYEQYF. CDR3 bases: TGTGCCACCAGTGACCACGGGACTTCCTACGAGCAGTACTTC.

This chain links TRBV19 with TRBJ2-1; 11 nucleotides agree with TRBD2. V dropped 5 bases and J dropped 10; count of bases not matched to a gene: 10. This CDR3 contains 15 residues. Germline V gene data show CDR1 as LNHDA and CDR2 as SQIVND (reference sequence). CDR3 in amino acids: CASSLLAGGRGEQFF. In DNA, the CDR3 is TGTGCCAGTAGTTTGCTAGCGGGGGGAAGGGGAGAGCAGTTCTTC.